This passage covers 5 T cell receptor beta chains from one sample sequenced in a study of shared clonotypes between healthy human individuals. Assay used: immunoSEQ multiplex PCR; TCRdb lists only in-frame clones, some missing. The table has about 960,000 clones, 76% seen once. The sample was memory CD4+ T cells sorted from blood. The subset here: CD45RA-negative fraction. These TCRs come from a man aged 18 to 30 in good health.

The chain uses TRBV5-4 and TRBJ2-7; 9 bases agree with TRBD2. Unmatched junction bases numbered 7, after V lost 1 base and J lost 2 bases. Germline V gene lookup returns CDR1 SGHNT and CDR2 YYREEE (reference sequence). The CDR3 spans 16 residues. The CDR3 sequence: CASSLPPSSGTYEQYF. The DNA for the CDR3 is TGTGCCAGCAGCTTGCCTCCCTCTAGCGGGACCTACGAGCAGTACTTC.

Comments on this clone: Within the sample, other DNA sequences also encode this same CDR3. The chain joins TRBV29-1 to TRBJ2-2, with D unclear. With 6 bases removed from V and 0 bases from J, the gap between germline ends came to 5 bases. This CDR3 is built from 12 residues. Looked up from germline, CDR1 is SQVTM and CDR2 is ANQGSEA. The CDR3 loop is CSVTTNTGELFF. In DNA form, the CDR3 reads TGCAGCGTAACAACGAACACCGGGGAGCTGTTTTTT.

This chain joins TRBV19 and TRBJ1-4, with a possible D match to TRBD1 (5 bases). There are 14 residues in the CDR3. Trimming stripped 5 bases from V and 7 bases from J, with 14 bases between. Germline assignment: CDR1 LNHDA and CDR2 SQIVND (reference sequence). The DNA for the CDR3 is TGTGCCAGTAGTCCCGGGGCGTTAGGTGAAAAACTGTTTTTT. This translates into CASSPGALGEKLFF. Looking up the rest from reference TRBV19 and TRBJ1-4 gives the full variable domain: DGGITQSPKYLFRKEGQNVTLSCEQNLNHDAMYWYRQDPGQGLRLIYYSQIVNDFQKGDIAEGYSVSREKKESFPLTVTSAQKNPTAFYLCASSPGALGEKLFFGSGTQLSVL.

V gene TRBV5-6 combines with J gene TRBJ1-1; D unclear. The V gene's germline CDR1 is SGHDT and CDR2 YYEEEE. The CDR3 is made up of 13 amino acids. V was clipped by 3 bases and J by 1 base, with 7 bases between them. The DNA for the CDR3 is TGTGCCAGCAGCTATACAGAGAACACTGAAGCTTTCTTT. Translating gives CASSYTENTEAFF.

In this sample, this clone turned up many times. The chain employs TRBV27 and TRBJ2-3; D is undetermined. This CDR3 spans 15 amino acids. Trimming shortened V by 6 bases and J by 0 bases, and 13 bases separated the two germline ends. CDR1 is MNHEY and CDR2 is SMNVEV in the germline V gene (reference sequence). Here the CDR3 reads CASSPWPRSTDTQYF. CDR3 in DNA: TGTGCCAGCAGCCCCTGGCCCAGGAGCACAGATACGCAGTATTTT.